Listed below are T cell receptor beta chains from one sample, sequenced in a study of OX40 agonist ivuxolimab in advanced cancers. The method was immunoSEQ multiplex PCR; TCRdb's version includes in-frame clones alone and lacks a portion of them. The sample shows 52,000 or so clones, roughly 88% of them seen only once. The starting material was CD4+ or CD8+ T cells sorted from blood, obtained in a trial of the OX40 agonist ivuxolimab. All receptors come from an adult with an advanced solid tumor such as melanoma, head and neck, liver or kidney cancer. Both conserved end residues are part of each CDR3. A D gene is named only where the DNA matches it firmly. The size field is filled for only some rows; it gives once, few, many or a size class.

clone_size,v_call,d_call,j_call,cdr3_nt,cdr3_aa
-,TRBV4-1,-,TRBJ1-1,TGCGCCAGCAGCCAAGAAGGCTTTCAGGGCATGAACACTGAAGCTTTCTTT,CASSQEGFQGMNTEAFF
-,TRBV10-3,-,TRBJ2-1,TGTGCCATCAGTGATGCGGCAGGGATATACAATGAGCAGTTCTTC,CAISDAAGIYNEQFF
once,TRBV27,TRBD1,TRBJ2-7,TGTGCCAGCGGGTTAACAGGGGCCGAGCAGTACTTC,CASGLTGAEQYF
-,TRBV7-9,TRBD1,TRBJ1-1,TGTGCCAGCAGCCTAGCGACAGGGGGGAACACTGAAGCTTTCTTT,CASSLATGGNTEAFF
-,TRBV28,-,TRBJ2-1,TGTGCCAGCAGTTTATATAGCGGATCCTACAATGAGCAGTTCTTC,CASSLYSGSYNEQFF
-,TRBV2,-,TRBJ2-5,TGTGCCAGCAGTAACCCGCAACCCGTACAAGAGACCCAGTACTTC,CASSNPQPVQETQYF
few,TRBV27,TRBD2,TRBJ2-7,TGTGCCAGCAGTGTAACTAGCGGGGGGACCTACGAGCAGTACTTC,CASSVTSGGTYEQYF
-,TRBV9,TRBD2,TRBJ2-2,TGTGCCAGCAGCCCCCGGACTAGCGGGAAACTGAACACCGGGGAGCTGTTTTTT,CASSPRTSGKLNTGELFF
-,TRBV4-1,-,TRBJ1-5,TGCGCCAGCAGCGTACGGGACATCGATCAGCCCCAGCATTTT,CASSVRDIDQPQHF
once,TRBV27,TRBD1,TRBJ2-1,TGTGCCAGCAGTTTCCCGGGACAGGGTTATGAGCAGTTCTTC,CASSFPGQGYEQFF
-,TRBV5-5,TRBD2,TRBJ2-5,TGTGCCAGTACTTCTAGCGGCGAGACCCAGTACTTC,CASTSSGETQYF
once,TRBV27,TRBD1,TRBJ2-3,TGTGCCACCTCCTCGGGACAGGGGGCAGATACGCAGTATTTT,CATSSGQGADTQYF
-,TRBV5-6,-,TRBJ1-5,TGTGCCAGCAGTCGGGCCGGGGCTAGCAATCAGCCCCAGCATTTT,CASSRAGASNQPQHF
-,TRBV5-6,-,TRBJ1-2,TGTGCCAGCAGCTTGGACTGGGGCAGTGATTATGGCTACACCTTC,CASSLDWGSDYGYTF
-,TRBV9,-,TRBJ1-4,TGTGCCAGCAGGGAGGGGACCGCAACTAATGAAAAACTGTTTTTT,CASREGTATNEKLFF
-,TRBV29-1,-,TRBJ1-2,TGCAGCGTTGTAGGGGTGCCCAGGGACGACTATGGCTACACCTTC,CSVVGVPRDDYGYTF
-,TRBV28,-,TRBJ1-3,TGTGCCAGCAGTTCCGACGGCTCTGGAAACACCATATATTTT,CASSSDGSGNTIYF
once,TRBV10-3,TRBD1,TRBJ2-1,TGTGCCATCAGCGGGACAGGGGCATCGTATGATGAGCAGTTCTTC,CAISGTGASYDEQFF
-,TRBV10-3,TRBD2,TRBJ2-5,TGTGCCATCAGTGACCCAGCGGGGGAAGAGACCCAGTACTTC,CAISDPAGEETQYF
-,TRBV27,TRBD1,TRBJ2-5,TGTGCCAGCAGTCGACAGGGGGCACAAGAGACCCAGTACTTC,CASSRQGAQETQYF
-,TRBV2,-,TRBJ2-2,TGTGCCAGCAGAAGGGGCACCGGGGAGCTGTTTTTT,CASRRGTGELFF
once,TRBV7-2,-,TRBJ1-1,TGTGCCAGCAGCTCTTGGACGGCCGCCCCTGAAGCTTTCTTT,CASSSWTAAPEAFF
-,TRBV13,-,TRBJ1-1,TGTGCCAGCAGCCAAGCCGGGGATATGAACACTGAAGCTTTCTTT,CASSQAGDMNTEAFF
-,TRBV5-4,-,TRBJ2-5,TGTGCCAGCAGCTTCGGGACGGTCCAAGAGACCCAGTACTTC,CASSFGTVQETQYF
-,TRBV19,-,TRBJ2-7,TGTGCCAGTAGTATATCAGGGGCCTACGAGCAGTACTTC,CASSISGAYEQYF
once,TRBV2,TRBD1,TRBJ2-1,TGTGCCAGCAGCGGGACAGGGTACCATGAGCAGTTCTTC,CASSGTGYHEQFF
-,TRBV19,TRBD1,TRBJ2-5,TGTGCCAGTAGTATAGGACAGGGAGAGACCCAGTACTTC,CASSIGQGETQYF
-,TRBV6-1,-,TRBJ2-1,TGTGCCAGCAGTGAAGGGGCGGGAACGGGGAATGAGCAGTTCTTC,CASSEGAGTGNEQFF